The rows below give T cell receptor beta chains drawn from one sample of a study of cytomegalovirus exposure and HLA in healthy donors. The assay was immunoSEQ multiplex PCR, and TCRdb's table has in-frame clones only and misses some. The sample includes 100,000 to 150,000 clones, 80% seen only once; the top ten take about 8.9%. The sequenced sample was PBMCs. These receptors were taken from a man in his thirties or forties in good health and CMV-seropositive. The CDR3 runs from the conserved cysteine through the conserved F or W. D genes are given only for firm matches. Clone sizes are given selectively: once, few, many, or a class where the clone is expanded.

-,TRBV6-1,-,14,TRBJ1-1,CATRGGGTGLEAFF,TGTGCCACTAGGGGCGGGGGAACGGGACTCGAAGCTTTCTTT
-,TRBV10-3,-,13,TRBJ1-1,CAARGPEGTEAFF,TGTGCCGCCAGGGGCCCCGAGGGAACTGAAGCTTTCTTT
few,TRBV7-7,-,15,TRBJ1-4,CASSLGGDLGEKLFF,TGTGCCAGCAGCTTAGGAGGCGATCTCGGGGAAAAACTGTTTTTT
-,TRBV7-8,-,13,TRBJ2-1,CASSFRGANEQFF,TGTGCCAGCAGCTTCCGGGGGGCAAATGAGCAGTTCTTC
-,TRBV5-1,-,15,TRBJ2-2,CASSAGRTYTGELFF,TGCGCCAGCAGCGCGGGTCGGACCTACACCGGGGAGCTGTTTTTT
-,TRBV4-1,TRBD2,18,TRBJ2-1,CASSQELAGPTSRNEQFF,TGCGCCAGCAGCCAAGAACTAGCGGGGCCGACATCGCGTAATGAGCAGTTCTTC
-,TRBV29-1,TRBD1,13,TRBJ1-1,CSVAKGANTGAFF,TGCAGCGTTGCGAAGGGGGCGAACACTGGAGCTTTCTTT
-,TRBV7-8,-,15,TRBJ2-7,CASSLVVGLSGEQYF,TGTGCCAGCAGCTTAGTAGTTGGGCTCTCGGGAGAGCAGTACTTC
-,TRBV28,-,13,TRBJ2-1,CASTTAPYNEQFF,TGTGCCAGCACGACAGCCCCCTACAATGAGCAGTTCTTC
-,TRBV5-1,TRBD1,16,TRBJ1-6,CASSLRGQGRDSPLHF,TGCGCCAGCAGCTTACGTGGACAGGGTCGGGATTCACCCCTCCACTTT
once,TRBV19,TRBD1,18,TRBJ2-4,CASSIFGTGSSAKNIQYF,TGTGCCAGTAGTATTTTTGGGACAGGGAGTTCTGCCAAAAACATTCAGTACTTC
-,TRBV18,TRBD2,16,TRBJ2-2,CASSTTAGGTTGELFF,TGTGCCAGCTCCACTACGGCGGGGGGCACCACCGGGGAGCTGTTTTTT
-,TRBV27,TRBD1,17,TRBJ2-5,CASRLRASPTGQETQYF,TGTGCCAGCAGACTTAGGGCGTCTCCGACAGGGCAAGAGACCCAGTACTTC
-,TRBV12-5,-,15,TRBJ1-5,CASGLERTFQYAQHF,TGTGCTAGTGGTTTAGAAAGGACTTTTCAATACGCCCAGCATTTT
-,TRBV19,TRBD1,13,TRBJ1-5,CASSTQGNQPQHF,TGTGCCAGTAGTACACAGGGGAATCAGCCCCAGCATTTT
-,TRBV5-1,-,14,TRBJ1-2,CASSLSGRLYGYTF,TGCGCCAGCAGCCTCTCGGGTCGCCTTTATGGCTACACCTTC
once,TRBV9,-,15,TRBJ2-1,CASSVLGGPYNEQFF,TGTGCCAGCAGCGTACTGGGGGGACCCTACAATGAGCAGTTCTTC
-,TRBV4-1,-,14,TRBJ2-7,CASSQGIWSQEQYF,TGCGCCAGCAGCCAAGGCATCTGGAGCCAGGAGCAGTACTTC
-,TRBV5-1,-,15,TRBJ1-4,CASSPGELTNEKLFF,TGCGCCAGCAGCCCAGGGGAGTTAACTAATGAAAAACTGTTTTTT
-,TRBV7-6,-,15,TRBJ2-7,CASSFRDTVTYEQYF,TGTGCCAGCAGCTTCCGGGACACGGTAACCTACGAGCAGTACTTC
-,TRBV2,TRBD1,14,TRBJ1-2,CASREGQLGYGYTF,TGTGCCAGCAGGGAGGGACAGCTTGGCTATGGCTACACCTTC
-,TRBV18,-,15,TRBJ2-5,CASSPIPGRQETQYF,TGTGCCAGCTCACCAATTCCAGGGCGACAAGAGACCCAGTACTTC
-,TRBV13,TRBD1,15,TRBJ2-5,CASSPGTGEVETQYF,TGTGCCAGCAGCCCAGGGACAGGGGAGGTAGAGACCCAGTACTTC
-,TRBV4-1,TRBD1,15,TRBJ2-7,CASSQQDRGGHEQYF,TGCGCCAGCAGCCAACAGGACAGGGGGGGCCACGAGCAGTACTTC
-,TRBV7-9,-,13,TRBJ2-1,CASSLGARNEQFF,TGTGCCAGCAGCTTAGGAGCGCGCAATGAGCAGTTCTTC
-,TRBV11-3,TRBD2,15,TRBJ2-1,CASSFLAGDYNEQFF,TGTGCCAGCAGCTTCTTAGCGGGGGACTACAATGAGCAGTTCTTC
-,TRBV9,TRBD2,15,TRBJ2-1,CASSTGAGLYNEQFF,TGTGCCAGCAGCACCGGAGCGGGGCTTTACAATGAGCAGTTCTTC
-,TRBV19,-,16,TRBJ1-5,CASSTLEGWSNQPQHF,TGTGCCAGTAGTACCCTGGAGGGCTGGAGCAATCAGCCCCAGCATTTT
-,TRBV4-2,-,16,TRBJ1-5,CASSHPQGGSNQPQHF,TGTGCCAGCAGCCACCCACAGGGCGGCAGCAATCAGCCCCAGCATTTT